This T cell receptor beta chain was identified in a study of blood T cell repertoires in COVID-19. Study at large: Donors in the United States, Italy and Spain gave samples during acute or convalescent COVID-19. Sample material is recorded as cDNA or gDNA derived from T cells, B-cell-depleted T cells, or PBMCs.

In the original workflow: Reference gene primer amplification in the assay estimated nucleated cell counts. Libraries were prepared by immunoSEQ multiplex PCR; TCRdb keeps only in-frame clonotypes and omits some of them. That table furnishes V, J and clone size, whereas the DNA furnished D and trimming. There are more than 85,000 clones in the sample; about three quarters occur only once, and about 4.5% lies in the top ten. Trimming shortened V by 3 bases and J by 3 bases, and 13 bases separated the two germline ends. The germline CDR1 and CDR2 sequences are SQVTM and ANQGSEA. The CDR3 length is 14 residues.

The clonotype originates from a human donor in a cohort sampled during active or convalescent COVID-19. The sequencing sample was made of peripheral blood. This chain links TRBV29-1 with TRBJ2-3, with D perhaps TRBD2 (5 bases). The chain's CDR3 is CSVDSQRKTDTQYF. CDR3 nucleotide sequence: TGCAGCGTTGATTCTCAGCGGAAAACAGATACGCAGTATTTT.